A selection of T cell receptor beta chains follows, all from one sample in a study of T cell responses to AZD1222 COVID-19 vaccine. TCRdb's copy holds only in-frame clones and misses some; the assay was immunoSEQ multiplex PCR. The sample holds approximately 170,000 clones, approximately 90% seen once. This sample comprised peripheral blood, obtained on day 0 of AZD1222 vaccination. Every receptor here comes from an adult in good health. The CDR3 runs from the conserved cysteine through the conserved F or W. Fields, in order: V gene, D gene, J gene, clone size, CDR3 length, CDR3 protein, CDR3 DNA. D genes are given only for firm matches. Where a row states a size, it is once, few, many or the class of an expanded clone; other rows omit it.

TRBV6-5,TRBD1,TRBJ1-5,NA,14,CASSFDRGGQPQHF,TGTGCCAGCAGTTTCGACAGGGGGGGCCAGCCCCAGCATTTT
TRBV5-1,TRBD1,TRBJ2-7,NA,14,CASSPWTGTYEQYF,TGCGCCAGCAGCCCCTGGACAGGCACCTACGAGCAGTACTTC
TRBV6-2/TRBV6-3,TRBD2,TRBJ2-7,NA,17,CASSKPGTSGVAYEQYF,TGTGCCAGCAGCAAACCTGGGACTAGCGGGGTAGCCTACGAGCAGTACTTC
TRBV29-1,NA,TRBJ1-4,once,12,CSVGRPDEKLFF,TGCAGCGTTGGTCGCCCGGATGAAAAACTGTTTTTT
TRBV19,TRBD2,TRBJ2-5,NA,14,CASRSTGGLETQYF,TGTGCCAGTAGGTCGACGGGAGGGCTGGAGACCCAGTACTTC
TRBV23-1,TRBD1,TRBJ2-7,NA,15,CASSQGTAKIYEQYF,TGCGCCAGCAGTCAAGGGACAGCTAAGATTTACGAGCAGTACTTC
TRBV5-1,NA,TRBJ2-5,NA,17,CASSLARGLGAQETQYF,TGCGCCAGCAGCTTGGCGCGGGGTTTGGGAGCGCAAGAGACCCAGTACTTC
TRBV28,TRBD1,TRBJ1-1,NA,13,CASSRTGSTEAFF,TGTGCCAGCAGCCGGACAGGGAGCACTGAAGCTTTCTTT
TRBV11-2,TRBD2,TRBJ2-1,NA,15,CASSWGLAGDNEQFF,TGTGCCAGCAGCTGGGGACTAGCGGGAGACAATGAGCAGTTCTTC
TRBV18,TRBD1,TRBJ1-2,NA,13,CASSPGQVYGYTF,TGTGCCAGCTCGCCGGGACAGGTCTATGGCTACACCTTC
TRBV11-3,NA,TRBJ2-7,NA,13,CASSPGPSYEQYF,TGTGCCAGCAGCCCAGGGCCCTCCTACGAGCAGTACTTC
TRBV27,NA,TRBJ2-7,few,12,CASGGSSYEQYF,TGTGCCAGCGGGGGCAGCTCCTACGAGCAGTACTTC
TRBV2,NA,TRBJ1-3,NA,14,CASSVRGAGNTIYF,TGTGCCAGCAGTGTTAGGGGTGCTGGAAACACCATATATTTT
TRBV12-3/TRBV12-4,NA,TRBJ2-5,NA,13,CASSPLTGETQYF,TGTGCCAGCAGCCCCCTGACGGGGGAGACCCAGTACTTC
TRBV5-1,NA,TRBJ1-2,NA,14,CASTVSDGLYGYTF,TGCGCCAGCACGGTCAGCGACGGACTCTATGGCTACACCTTC
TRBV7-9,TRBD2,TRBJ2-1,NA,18,CASSPTAGGLARYNEQFF,TGTGCCAGCAGCCCCACGGCGGGGGGACTAGCGCGCTACAATGAGCAGTTCTTC
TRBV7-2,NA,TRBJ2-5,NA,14,CASSLLRGPETQYF,TGTGCCAGCAGCTTATTGCGAGGGCCCGAGACCCAGTACTTC
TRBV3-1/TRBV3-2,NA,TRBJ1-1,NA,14,CASSPRPRGTEAFF,TGTGCCAGCAGCCCGAGACCTCGAGGGACTGAAGCTTTCTTT
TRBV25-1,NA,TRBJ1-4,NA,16,CASSESTTATNEKLFF,TGTGCCAGCAGTGAATCGACGACAGCAACTAATGAAAAACTGTTTTTT
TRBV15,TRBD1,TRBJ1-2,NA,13,CATNSDRAIGYTF,TGTGCCACCAACTCGGACAGGGCGATTGGCTACACCTTC
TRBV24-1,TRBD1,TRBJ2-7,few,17,CATSDLSIGQGTYEQYF,TGTGCCACCAGTGATCTCAGCATTGGACAGGGGACGTACGAGCAGTACTTC
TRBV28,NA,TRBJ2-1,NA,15,CASSPLGLESNEQFF,TGTGCCAGCAGCCCCCTTGGGCTGGAGAGCAATGAGCAGTTCTTC